Shown below are 27 T cell receptor beta chains from a single sample sequenced in a study of blood T cell repertoires in COVID-19. The protocol was immunoSEQ multiplex PCR, while the TCRdb copy is restricted to in-frame clones and leaves out a portion. The sample contains 150,000 to 200,000 clones, 70% to 90% of which appear only once. Specimen: peripheral blood. These receptors came from a woman older than 75 with COVID-19, enrolled during active disease.

The chain employs TRBV10-3 and TRBJ1-3; no clear D. Trimming left V 3 bases short and J 1 base short, with 7 bases between. The CDR3 has 14 residues. CDR1 ENHRY and CDR2 SYGVKD come from the germline V gene. In DNA, the CDR3 is TGTGCCATCAGTGATGGGCAGTCTGGAAACACCATATATTTT. Encoded protein: CAISDGQSGNTIYF.

The V and J genes are TRBV27 and TRBJ2-1; the D is unclear. The germline V gene encodes CDR1 MNHEY and CDR2 SMNVEV (reference sequence). This CDR3 is built from 13 residues. V shed 6 bases and J shed 0 bases, with 6 bases lying between them. The CDR3 loop reads CASRQSSYNEQFF. CDR3 DNA sequence: TGTGCCAGCAGACAGAGCTCCTACAATGAGCAGTTCTTC.

This clone has only a few counts. The chain links TRBV15 to TRBJ2-1; 8 bases are a match to TRBD1. The CDR3 sequence is 17 residues long. The V gene's germline CDR1 is LNHNV and CDR2 YYDKDF (reference sequence). V dropped 0 bases and J dropped 2; count of bases not matched to a gene: 6. CDR3 sequence (DNA): TGTGCCACCAGCAGAGAGCGAGACAGGGGCACCTACAATGAGCAGTTCTTC. Encoded protein: CATSRERDRGTYNEQFF.

The J gene is TRBJ2-3, the V gene TRBV18; 9 bases are shared with TRBD2. This CDR3 is built from 17 residues. CDR1 and CDR2 (germline): KGHSH, LQKENI. The V and J ends lost 1 base and 0 bases, in that order; junction bases with no gene match: 5. The chain's CDR3 is CASSPLAGASSTDTQYF. In DNA form, the CDR3 reads TGTGCCAGCTCACCACTAGCGGGAGCTTCTAGCACAGATACGCAGTATTTT.

V is TRBV28 and J is TRBJ1-1; no definite D call. V lost 11 bases and J lost 5, with 12 bases in between. This CDR3 spans 11 amino acids. Germline V lookup: CDR1 MDHEN, CDR2 SYDVKM. The CDR3 is CACSRETEAFF. CDR3 nucleotides: TGTGCCTGCTCTCGGGAAACTGAAGCTTTCTTT.

The genes are TRBV4-2 and TRBJ2-1; 7 positions agree with TRBD1. Germline V gene data show CDR1 as LGHNA and CDR2 as YNFKEQ. This CDR3 is 16 amino acids long. V lost 3 bases, J lost 6 bases, and 11 bases stayed unmatched. The CDR3 spells CASSHETGSGRNEQFF. As DNA, the CDR3 is TGTGCCAGCAGCCACGAGACAGGGTCGGGCCGCAATGAGCAGTTCTTC.

This clone was recorded a few times. The gene calls are TRBV29-1 and TRBJ2-3, with 11 bases lining up with TRBD1. Trimming cost V 8 bases and J 5 bases; bases outside gene matches: 15. Germline CDR1 SQVTM, CDR2 ANQGSEA. CDR3 length equals 16 residues. As DNA, the CDR3 is TGCAGCTCCTACCATCCGGGACAGGGGGTTCGAGATACGCAGTATTTT. Residues: CSSYHPGQGVRDTQYF.

In regard to this clone: The identical CDR3 is also encoded by other nucleotide sequences in the sample. This sequence joins TRBV25-1 and TRBJ2-7; 7 bases map to TRBD1. The CDR3 is made up of 12 amino acids. CDR1 is MGHDK and CDR2 is SYGVNS in the germline V gene. J gave up 1 base and V 6 bases, and 0 bases lay outside the gene matches. CDR3 protein: CASRQGSYEQYF. The CDR3, as DNA: TGTGCCAGCAGACAGGGGTCCTACGAGCAGTACTTC.

V and J are TRBV3-1 (or the pseudogene TRBV3-2) and TRBJ2-5; possibly TRBD2 for D (5 bases). CDR1 LGHDT and CDR2 YNNKEL come from the germline V gene (reference sequence). Trimming cost V 2 bases and J 2 bases, with 6 bases left between them. The CDR3 runs to 13 residues. This CDR3 is CASSQSGQETQYF. The CDR3 bases are TGTGCCAGCAGCCAATCGGGGCAAGAGACCCAGTACTTC.

This clone was seen more than once but under ten times. The chain carries TRBV6-5 and TRBJ1-2; D may be TRBD1 (6 bases). The CDR3 loop spans 11 amino acids. The germline CDR1 and CDR2 sequences are MNHEY and SVGAGI. V was trimmed by 7 bases and J by 7 bases, leaving 10 bases between them. The CDR3 nucleotides read TGTGCCAGCACCAGGGGAACTGGCTACACCTTC. This translates into CASTRGTGYTF.

The chain joins TRBV28 to TRBJ2-7, with 8 bases fitting TRBD1. The CDR3 totals 14 residues. CDR1 MDHEN and CDR2 SYDVKM come from the germline V gene. V gave up 4 bases and J gave up 9 bases; unmatched junction bases: 11. The CDR3: CASSWPGQGRRQYF. The CDR3 DNA reads as TGTGCCAGCAGTTGGCCCGGACAGGGAAGACGGCAGTACTTC.

V is TRBV5-1 and J is TRBJ1-1; D not resolved. This CDR3 comprises 13 residues. V shed 1 base and J shed 1 base, with 5 bases lying between them. CDR1 SGHRS and CDR2 YFSETQ come from the germline V gene. CDR3 sequence reads: CASSLWQNTEAFF. The CDR3 nucleotides read TGCGCCAGCAGCTTGTGGCAGAACACTGAAGCTTTCTTT.

The V and J genes are TRBV18 and TRBJ1-5; 8 bases fit TRBD1. The germline V gene encodes CDR1 KGHSH and CDR2 LQKENI. Germline trimming cut 2 bases from V and 6 bases from J; bases unmatched to any gene: 0. The CDR3 covers 13 residues. The CDR3 region is CASSPGTGQPQHF. Written as DNA, the CDR3 is TGTGCCAGCTCACCAGGGACAGGTCAGCCCCAGCATTTT.

This chain's CDR3 is CASSDRDRGHEQYF. In DNA form, the CDR3 reads TGTGCCAGCAGCGACCGGGACAGGGGCCACGAGCAGTACTTC. The gene calls are TRBV7-8 and TRBJ2-7; 10 nucleotides line up with TRBD1. V was pared by 5 bases and J by 5 bases, with 6 bases of the junction left unmatched. Germline V gene sequence: CDR1 SGHVS, CDR2 FQNEAQ. The CDR3 sequence is 14 residues long.

The CDR3 sequence is CASSVEALGGSRYEQFF. For the CDR3, the DNA is TGTGCCAGCAGCGTAGAAGCCCTAGGAGGGAGTCGGTATGAGCAGTTCTTC. This chain uses TRBV9 with TRBJ2-1; D possibly corresponds to TRBD2 (6 bases). Germline V gives CDR1 SGDLS, CDR2 YYNGEE. The CDR3 spans 17 residues. Between the trimmed V and J ends, which lost 0 bases and 8 bases, there was a span of 21 bases.

This sequence joins TRBV2 and TRBJ1-2, with no clear D. CDR3 size: 14 residues. Germline V lookup: CDR1 SNHLY, CDR2 FYNNEI. Trimming pared 4 bases from V and 7 bases from J, leaving 16 bases between. CDR3 amino acids: CASSVREQSIGYTF. The CDR3 DNA reads as TGTGCCAGCAGTGTGAGGGAGCAGTCGATTGGCTACACCTTC. The full variable domain, its missing parts supplied by reference TRBV2 and TRBJ1-2, is EPEVTQTPSHQVTQMGQEVILRCVPISNHLYFYWYRQILGQKVEFLVSFYNNEISEKSEIFDDQFSVERPDGSNFTLKIRSTKLEDSAMYFCASSVREQSIGYTFGSGTRLTVV.

This chain uses TRBV5-1 with TRBJ2-5; possibly TRBD1 for D (6 bases). The germline CDR1 and CDR2 sequences are SGHRS and YFSETQ. The CDR3 is 13 residues long. Deletions cut 2 bases from V and 5 bases from J, with 10 bases between. The chain's CDR3 is CASSFQGWETQYF. CDR3 bases: TGCGCCAGCAGCTTTCAGGGGTGGGAGACCCAGTACTTC.

The V and J genes are TRBV16 and TRBJ1-2; D not resolved. Germline values: CDR1 KGHSY, CDR2 FQNENV. This CDR3 comprises 12 residues. V gave up 5 bases and J gave up 2 bases, with 6 bases separating them. CDR3 in amino acids: CASSSQNYGYTF. CDR3 DNA: TGTGCCAGCAGCTCCCAAAACTATGGCTACACCTTC.

The chain combines TRBV27 with TRBJ2-2; D might be TRBD2 (7 bases). Looked up from germline, CDR1 is MNHEY and CDR2 is SMNVEV (reference sequence). V was trimmed by 3 bases and J by 0 bases, leaving 23 bases between them. The CDR3 consists of 20 residues. The CDR3 nucleotides read TGTGCCAGCAGTTTTGGGGGGAGGGCTGGGACACCTCCGAACACCGGGGAGCTGTTTTTT. This encodes CASSFGGRAGTPPNTGELFF.

The chain has TRBV3-1 (or the pseudogene TRBV3-2) and TRBJ2-5, with D perhaps TRBD2 (7 bases). The CDR3 consists of 16 residues. CDR1 LGHDT and CDR2 YNNKEL come from the germline V gene (reference sequence). Trimming pared 4 bases from V and 3 bases from J, leaving 18 bases between. CDR3 in amino acids: CASSRKGGVAEETQYF. The CDR3 DNA reads TGTGCCAGCAGCCGGAAGGGGGGGGTAGCGGAAGAGACCCAGTACTTC.

The V call is TRBV28, the J call TRBJ1-3; D gene unclear. The CDR3 contains 15 residues. The germline V gene has CDR1 MDHEN and CDR2 SYDVKM. The ends were cut back, 6 bases at V and 1 base at J, with 13 bases in the middle. CDR3 loop: CASSVSSGSGNTIYF. The CDR3 coding sequence is TGTGCCAGCAGCGTCTCCTCGGGTTCTGGAAACACCATATATTTT.

A remark on this clone: A read error may produce the germline difference seen at one junction end. The rearrangement joins TRBV7-9 to TRBJ1-1; D might be TRBD1 (5 bases). The CDR3 is 13 residues long. Germline-derived CDR1 and CDR2 are SEHNR and FQNEAQ (reference sequence). The CDR3, as DNA: TGTGCCAGCAGCATAACAGGTAACACTGGAGCTTTCTTT. This translates into CASSITGNTGAFF.

V usage is TRBV27 and J usage is TRBJ2-7; 15 positions agree with TRBD2. With 2 bases clipped from V and 0 bases from J, the junction kept 5 bases outside the gene matches. The CDR3 runs to 18 residues. CDR1 MNHEY and CDR2 SMNVEV come from the germline V gene (reference sequence). In DNA, the CDR3 is TGTGCCAGCAGTTTACCGGGACTAGCGGGGGGTACCTCCTACGAGCAGTACTTC. Translating gives CASSLPGLAGGTSYEQYF.

This clone has more than one count but fewer than ten. The V call is TRBV19, the J call TRBJ1-5; tentatively, D is TRBD1 (5 bases). The CDR3 consists of 13 residues. Trimming removed 4 bases from V and 7 bases from J, with 11 bases in between. In germline, CDR1 is LNHDA, CDR2 SQIVND (reference sequence). CDR3 protein: CASSRQGGQPQHF. The CDR3 nucleotides are TGTGCCAGTAGTAGGCAGGGCGGCCAGCCCCAGCATTTT.

The chain couples TRBV5-1 to TRBJ2-4, with 7 bases matching TRBD1. The germline CDR1 and CDR2 sequences are SGHRS and YFSETQ. V was clipped by 1 base and J by 5 bases; unmatched bases: 6. The CDR3 extends over 15 amino acids. CDR3 in amino acids: CASSLRRGTENIQYF. CDR3 bases: TGCGCCAGCAGCTTGCGCAGGGGGACCGAAAACATTCAGTACTTC.

The gene calls are TRBV12-3 or TRBV12-4 and TRBJ2-7; no reliable D call. Trimming took 0 bases from V and 7 from J, leaving 10 bases between them. The CDR3 contains 13 residues. The CDR3 loop is CASSLARVLEQYF. CDR3 sequence (DNA): TGTGCCAGCAGTTTAGCCCGTGTTTTAGAGCAGTACTTC.

The J gene is TRBJ2-6, the V gene TRBV5-8, with D maybe TRBD1 (6 bases). V was shortened by 8 bases and J by 0 bases, with 15 bases between the two germline ends. Germline V gene data show CDR1 as SGHTS and CDR2 as YDEGEE. The CDR3 spans 16 residues. CDR3 amino acids: CARYRDEPSGANVLTF. The CDR3 DNA reads as TGTGCCAGATACAGGGATGAACCCTCTGGGGCCAACGTCCTGACTTTC.